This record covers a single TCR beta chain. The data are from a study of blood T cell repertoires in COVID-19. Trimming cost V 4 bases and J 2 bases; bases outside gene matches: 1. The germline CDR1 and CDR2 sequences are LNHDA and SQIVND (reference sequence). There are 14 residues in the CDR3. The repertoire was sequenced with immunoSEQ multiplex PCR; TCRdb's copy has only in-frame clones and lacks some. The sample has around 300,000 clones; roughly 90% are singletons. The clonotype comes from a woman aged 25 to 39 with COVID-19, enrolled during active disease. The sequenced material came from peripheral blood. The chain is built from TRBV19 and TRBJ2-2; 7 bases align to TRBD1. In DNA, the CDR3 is TGTGCCAGTAGTAGGACAGGAAACACCGGGGAGCTGTTTTTT. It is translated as CASSRTGNTGELFF.